This T cell receptor beta chain was profiled in a study of Graves' ophthalmopathy and Graves' hyperthyroidism. About the research overall: Hyperthyroidism is called stable when no ophthalmopathy develops within 18 months of follow-up.

Other autoimmune diseases, uncontrolled infections, pregnancy or lactation led to the exclusion of patients. CDR3 regions of TCR beta were amplified from RNA transcripts. First-round RT-PCR used HTBI primers; second-round multiplex PCR followed. In TCRdb, the multiplex PCR reads were re-called with MiXCR into one record per CDR3 protein. The table has about 1.2 million distinct CDR3 sequences, 36% seen once; the top ten hold 8.5% to 14%. The CDR3 is 13 amino acids. With V trimmed by 7 bases and J by 7 bases, 5 bases remained unmatched. Sequenced sample: peripheral blood or thyroid tissue (not recorded which). This receptor was taken from an adult man with Graves' hyperthyroidism. The V and J genes are TRBV12-3 or TRBV12-4 and TRBJ1-4, with 8 nucleotides matching TRBD1. CDR3 coding DNA: TGTGCCAGCAATGACAGGGGAGGTGAAAAACTGTTTTTT. The encoded protein is CASNDRGGEKLFF.